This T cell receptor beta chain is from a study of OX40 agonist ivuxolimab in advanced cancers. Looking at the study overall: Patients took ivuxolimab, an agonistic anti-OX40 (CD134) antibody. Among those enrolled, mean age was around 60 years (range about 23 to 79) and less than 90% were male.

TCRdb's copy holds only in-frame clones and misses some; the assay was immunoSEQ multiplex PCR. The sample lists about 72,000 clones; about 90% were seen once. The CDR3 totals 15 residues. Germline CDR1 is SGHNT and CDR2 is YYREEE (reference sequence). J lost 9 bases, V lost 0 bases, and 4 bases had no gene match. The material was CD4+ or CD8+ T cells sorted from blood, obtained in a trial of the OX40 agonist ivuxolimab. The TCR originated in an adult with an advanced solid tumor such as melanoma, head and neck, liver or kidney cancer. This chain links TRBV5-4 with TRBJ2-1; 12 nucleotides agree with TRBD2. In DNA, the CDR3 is TGTGCCAGCAGCTTGGGACTAGCGGGAGAGTCTGAGCAGTTCTTC. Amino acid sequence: CASSLGLAGESEQFF.